Described below is a single TCR beta chain sequence and its context. Its antigen remains unidentified. This entry comes from a study of T-cell memory formation after mild COVID-19. Study-level information: Most TCR clusters belonged to a single donor.

Study-wide findings and caveats: The pre-infection memory compartment contained some responding clones, suggesting cross-reactive memory joined.

In TCRdb, the 5' RACE reads were re-called with MiXCR into one record per CDR3 protein. The data contain approximately 65,000 distinct CDR3 sequences, 9.3% of them seen just once; the ten biggest clones take up about 1.1%. The V segment lost 3 bases and the J segment 6 bases; nucleotides outside the gene matches: 4. Per germline, CDR1 ENHRY and CDR2 SYGVKD. CDR3 length: 15 residues. The source is a man between 18 and 29 years old who had mild COVID-19 (a few samples of this study predate the infection). Cell type and time point are not known. Sequences were obtained from PBMCs or a T cell subset sorted from them (not recorded which). This chain joins TRBV10-3 and TRBJ2-1; 11 nucleotides match TRBD1. The CDR3 region has the DNA TGTGCCATCAGTGAAGTGGACAGGGGGCTCAATGAGCAGTTCTTC. Residues: CAISEVDRGLNEQFF.